This TCR beta chain was found in a study of prognosis after radiotherapy for stage I lung cancer. The overall study: Distant metastases showed up in several patients after radiotherapy, at a median of roughly seven months, while approximately 15 showed no significant progression. Overall study results and limits: In patients who developed distant metastases, Shannon entropy measured after stereotactic body radiation therapy was lower, and baseline Shannon entropy was not associated with metastases.

Two-round multiplex PCR amplified TCR beta CDR3 from genomic DNA. Amplification during the initial PCR round employed primers specific to each TRBV and TRBJ gene. The second round, a PCR step, used universal primers. TCRdb reprocessed the multiplex PCR reads via MiXCR and lists one record per CDR3 protein. Of roughly 32,000 distinct CDR3 sequences listed, about 40% are singletons. This clonotype is medium-sized by share. What it binds is unknown. The V end lost 5 bases, the J end lost 7 bases, and 15 bases lay between the germline ends. The CDR3 runs 15 residues. CDR1 MRHNA and CDR2 SNTAGT come from the germline V gene.

The TCR was taken from a donor of 50 years or more with non-small cell lung cancer. This sample comprised PBMCs, obtained before or after stereotactic body radiation therapy (not recorded which). The V and J genes are TRBV6-4 and TRBJ1-6; D is undetermined. Written as DNA, the CDR3 is TGTGCCAGCAGTACCCTGATCGGGTTGAATTCACCCCTCCACTTT. This encodes CASSTLIGLNSPLHF.